This TCR beta chain was found in a study of blood T cell repertoires in COVID-19. About the study: Samples came from the United States, Italy and Spain, spanning acute and convalescent COVID-19. PBMCs, B-cell-depleted T cells, or T cells provided the cDNA or gDNA that made up the material.

Recruited during active infection, patients (from Seattle) were subsequently followed longitudinally. This clone was observed a few times. Original processing notes: Estimation of nucleated cell counts was performed using reference gene primer amplification. TCRdb's table, derived via immunoSEQ multiplex PCR, lists solely in-frame clones and lacks some. V and J calls and clone size are copied from that table; D and trimming were computed from the DNA. The sample consists of about 97,000 clones, roughly 87% of them appearing once. CDR3 length: 14 residues. The germline V gene has CDR1 MGHRA and CDR2 YSYEKL. Trimming left V 1 base short and J 0 bases short, with 7 bases between.

The origin of this receptor is a woman aged 45-59 years with COVID-19, enrolled during active disease. This chain links TRBV4-1 with TRBJ2-7; no definite D call. Source material: peripheral blood. CDR3 sequence (DNA): TGCGCCAGCAGCCAAGTGCCAGACTCCTACGAGCAGTACTTC. It encodes CASSQVPDSYEQYF.